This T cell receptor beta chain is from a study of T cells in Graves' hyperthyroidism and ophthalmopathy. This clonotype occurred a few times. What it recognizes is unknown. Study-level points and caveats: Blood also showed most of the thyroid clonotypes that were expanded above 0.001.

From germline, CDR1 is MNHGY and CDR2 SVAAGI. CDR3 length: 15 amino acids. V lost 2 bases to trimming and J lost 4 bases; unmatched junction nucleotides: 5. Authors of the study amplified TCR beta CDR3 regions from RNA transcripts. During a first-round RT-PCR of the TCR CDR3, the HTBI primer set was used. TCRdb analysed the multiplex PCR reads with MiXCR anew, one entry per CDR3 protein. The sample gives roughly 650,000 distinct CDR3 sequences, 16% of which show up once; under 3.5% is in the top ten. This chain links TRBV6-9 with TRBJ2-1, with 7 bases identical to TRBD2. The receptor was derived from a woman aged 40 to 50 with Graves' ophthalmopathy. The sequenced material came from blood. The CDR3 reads CASSYVASGYNEQFF. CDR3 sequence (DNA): TGTGCCAGCAGTTATGTGGCTAGCGGATACAATGAGCAGTTCTTC.